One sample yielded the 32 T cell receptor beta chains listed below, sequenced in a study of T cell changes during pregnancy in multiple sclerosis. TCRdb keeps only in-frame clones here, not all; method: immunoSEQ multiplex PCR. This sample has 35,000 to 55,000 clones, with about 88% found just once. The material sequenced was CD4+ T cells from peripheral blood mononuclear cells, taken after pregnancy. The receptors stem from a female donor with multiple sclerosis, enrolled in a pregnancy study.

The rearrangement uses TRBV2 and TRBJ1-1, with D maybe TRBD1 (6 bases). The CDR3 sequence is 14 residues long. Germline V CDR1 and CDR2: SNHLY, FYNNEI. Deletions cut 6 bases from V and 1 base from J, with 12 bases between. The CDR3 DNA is TGTGCCAGCAGGTTACAGGGAACGAACACTGAAGCTTTCTTT. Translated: CASRLQGTNTEAFF.

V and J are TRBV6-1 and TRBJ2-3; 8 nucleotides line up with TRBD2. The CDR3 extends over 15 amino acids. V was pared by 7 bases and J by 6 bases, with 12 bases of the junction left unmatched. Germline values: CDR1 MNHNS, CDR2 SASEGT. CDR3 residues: CASTGGGGGGDTQYF. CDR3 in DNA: TGTGCCAGCACCGGGGGGGGCGGAGGGGGGGATACGCAGTATTTT.

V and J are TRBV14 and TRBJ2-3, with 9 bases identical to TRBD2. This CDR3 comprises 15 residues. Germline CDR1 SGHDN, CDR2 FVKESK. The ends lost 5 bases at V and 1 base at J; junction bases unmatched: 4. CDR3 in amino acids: CASSFRLAGTDTQYF. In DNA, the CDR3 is TGTGCCAGCAGCTTTCGACTAGCGGGCACAGATACGCAGTATTTT.

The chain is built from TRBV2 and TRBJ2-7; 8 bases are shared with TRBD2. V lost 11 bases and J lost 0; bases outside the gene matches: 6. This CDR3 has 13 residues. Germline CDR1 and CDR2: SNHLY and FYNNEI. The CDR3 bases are TGTGCCGGGCATAGCGGGAACTCCTACGAGCAGTACTTC. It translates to CAGHSGNSYEQYF.

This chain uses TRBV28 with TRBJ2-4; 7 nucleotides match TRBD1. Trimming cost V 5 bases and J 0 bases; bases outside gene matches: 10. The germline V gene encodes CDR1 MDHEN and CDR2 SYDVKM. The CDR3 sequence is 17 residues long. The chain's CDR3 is CASSPHGTALAKNIQYF. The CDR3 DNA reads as TGTGCCAGCAGTCCACACGGGACAGCTCTAGCCAAAAACATTCAGTACTTC.

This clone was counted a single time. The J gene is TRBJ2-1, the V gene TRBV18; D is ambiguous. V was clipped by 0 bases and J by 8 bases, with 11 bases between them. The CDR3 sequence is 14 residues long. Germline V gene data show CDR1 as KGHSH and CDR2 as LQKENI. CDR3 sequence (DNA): TGTGCCAGCTCACCACCGGTCCGTCGGGATGAGCAGTTCTTC. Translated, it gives CASSPPVRRDEQFF.

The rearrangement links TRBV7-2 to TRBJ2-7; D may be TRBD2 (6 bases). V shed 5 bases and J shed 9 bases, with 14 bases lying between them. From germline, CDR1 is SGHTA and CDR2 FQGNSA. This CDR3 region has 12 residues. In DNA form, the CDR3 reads TGTGCCAGCAGCCTCCCGGGAGAGTGGCAGTACTTC. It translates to CASSLPGEWQYF.

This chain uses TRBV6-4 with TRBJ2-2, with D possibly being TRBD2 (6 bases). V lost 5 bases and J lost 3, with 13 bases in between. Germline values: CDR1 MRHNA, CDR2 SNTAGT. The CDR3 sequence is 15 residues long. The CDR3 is CASSRDGTDTGELFF. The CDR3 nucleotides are TGTGCCAGCAGTCGAGACGGGACTGACACCGGGGAGCTGTTTTTT.

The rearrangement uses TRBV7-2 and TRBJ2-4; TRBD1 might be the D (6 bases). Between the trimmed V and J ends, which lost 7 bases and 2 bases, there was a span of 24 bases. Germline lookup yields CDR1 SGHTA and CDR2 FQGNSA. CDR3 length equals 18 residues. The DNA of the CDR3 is TGTGCCAGCACCGCGTGGGCCCTCAGGGGTGGGTCCAAAAACATTCAGTACTTC. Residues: CASTAWALRGGSKNIQYF.

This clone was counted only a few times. The CDR3 nucleotides are TGTGCCAGCAGCTCTAGGACAGCCATGAACACTGAAGCTTTCTTT. Its protein product is CASSSRTAMNTEAFF. The rearrangement joins TRBV5-4 to TRBJ1-1, with D perhaps TRBD1 (6 bases). The length of the CDR3 is 15 residues. Per the germline V gene, CDR1 is SGHNT and CDR2 is YYREEE (reference sequence). Trimming took off 3 bases at V and 0 bases at J, with 12 bases between the two ends.

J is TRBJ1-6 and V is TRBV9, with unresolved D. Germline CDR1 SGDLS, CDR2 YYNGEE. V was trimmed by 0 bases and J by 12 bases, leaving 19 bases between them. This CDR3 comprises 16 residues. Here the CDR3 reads CASSVGGSRANLPLHF. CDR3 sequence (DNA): TGTGCCAGCAGCGTAGGAGGTTCCAGAGCGAACCTACCCCTCCACTTT.

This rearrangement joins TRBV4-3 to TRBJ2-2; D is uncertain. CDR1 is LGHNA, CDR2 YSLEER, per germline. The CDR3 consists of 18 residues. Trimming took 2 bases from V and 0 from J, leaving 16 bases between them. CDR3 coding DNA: TGCGCCAGCAGCCAATCAAATGCGCAAACGGCGAACACCGGGGAGCTGTTTTTT. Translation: CASSQSNAQTANTGELFF.

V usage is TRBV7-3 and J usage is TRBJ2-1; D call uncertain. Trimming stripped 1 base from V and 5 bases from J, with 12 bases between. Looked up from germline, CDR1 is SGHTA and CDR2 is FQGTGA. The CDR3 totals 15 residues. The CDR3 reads CASSLIQVSNNEQFF. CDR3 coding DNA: TGTGCCAGCAGCTTAATCCAGGTAAGTAACAATGAGCAGTTCTTC.

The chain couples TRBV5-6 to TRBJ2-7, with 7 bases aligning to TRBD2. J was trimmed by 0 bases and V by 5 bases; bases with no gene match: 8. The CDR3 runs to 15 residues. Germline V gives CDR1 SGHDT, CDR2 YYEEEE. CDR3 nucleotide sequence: TGTGCCAGCAGGGGTGGACTAGAACGCTCCTACGAGCAGTACTTC. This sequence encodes CASRGGLERSYEQYF.

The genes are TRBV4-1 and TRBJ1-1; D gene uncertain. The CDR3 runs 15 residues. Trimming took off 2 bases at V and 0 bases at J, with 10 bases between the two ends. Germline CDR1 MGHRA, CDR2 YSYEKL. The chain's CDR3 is CASSQTPQMNTEAFF. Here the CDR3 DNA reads TGCGCCAGCAGCCAAACCCCCCAGATGAACACTGAAGCTTTCTTT.

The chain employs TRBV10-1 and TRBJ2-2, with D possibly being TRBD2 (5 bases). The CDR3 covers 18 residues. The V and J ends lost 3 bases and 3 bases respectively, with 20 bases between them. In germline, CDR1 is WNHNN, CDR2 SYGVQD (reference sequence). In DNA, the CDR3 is TGCGCCAGCAGTGACCCCGGGATTAACCTCGGATACACCGGGGAGCTGTTTTTT. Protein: CASSDPGINLGYTGELFF.

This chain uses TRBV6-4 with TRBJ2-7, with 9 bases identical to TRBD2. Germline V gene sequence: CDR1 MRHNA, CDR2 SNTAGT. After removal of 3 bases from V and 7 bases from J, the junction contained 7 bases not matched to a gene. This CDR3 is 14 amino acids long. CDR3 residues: CASSEAGGPYEQYF. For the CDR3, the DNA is TGTGCCAGCAGTGAGGCGGGAGGGCCGTATGAGCAGTACTTC.

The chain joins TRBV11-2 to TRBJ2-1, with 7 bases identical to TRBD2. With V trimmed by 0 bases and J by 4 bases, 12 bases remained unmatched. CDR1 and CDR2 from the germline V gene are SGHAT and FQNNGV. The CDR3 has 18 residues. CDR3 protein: CASSLDPSLLAVYNEQFF. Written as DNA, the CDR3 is TGTGCCAGCAGCTTAGATCCGTCTCTGCTAGCGGTTTACAATGAGCAGTTCTTC. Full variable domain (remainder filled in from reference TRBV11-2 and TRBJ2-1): EAGVAQSPRYKIIEKRQSVAFWCNPISGHATLYWYQQILGQGPKLLIQFQNNGVVDDSQLPKDRFSAERLKGVDSTLKIQPAKLEDSAVYLCASSLDPSLLAVYNEQFFGPGTRLTVL.

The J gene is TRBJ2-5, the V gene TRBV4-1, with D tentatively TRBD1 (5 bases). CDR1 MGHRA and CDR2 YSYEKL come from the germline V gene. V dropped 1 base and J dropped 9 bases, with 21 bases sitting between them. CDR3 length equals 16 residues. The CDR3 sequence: CASSQGELDGQGAQYF. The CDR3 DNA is TGCGCCAGCAGCCAAGGCGAATTGGACGGGCAAGGGGCCCAGTACTTC.

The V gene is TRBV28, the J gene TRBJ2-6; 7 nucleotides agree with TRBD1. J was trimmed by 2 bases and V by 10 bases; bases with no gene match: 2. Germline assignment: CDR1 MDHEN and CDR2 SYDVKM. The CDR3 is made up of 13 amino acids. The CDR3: CATQGTGANVLTF. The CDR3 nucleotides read TGTGCCACACAGGGGACTGGGGCCAACGTCCTGACTTTC.

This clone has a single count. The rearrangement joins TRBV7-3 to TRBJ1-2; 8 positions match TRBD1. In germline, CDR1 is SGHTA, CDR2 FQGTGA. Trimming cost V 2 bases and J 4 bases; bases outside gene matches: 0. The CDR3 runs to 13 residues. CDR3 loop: CASSLGQGYGYTF. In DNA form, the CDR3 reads TGTGCCAGCAGCTTAGGACAGGGCTATGGCTACACCTTC.

The CDR3: CASSPRAWRGANVLTF. CDR3 DNA sequence: TGCGCCAGCAGCCCCAGGGCGTGGCGCGGGGCCAACGTCCTGACTTTC. The chain uses TRBV4-1 and TRBJ2-6; weak D call: TRBD1 (5 bases). V gave up 4 bases and J gave up 4 bases, with 14 bases separating them. CDR3 length equals 16 residues. Germline CDR1 reads MGHRA; CDR2 reads YSYEKL.

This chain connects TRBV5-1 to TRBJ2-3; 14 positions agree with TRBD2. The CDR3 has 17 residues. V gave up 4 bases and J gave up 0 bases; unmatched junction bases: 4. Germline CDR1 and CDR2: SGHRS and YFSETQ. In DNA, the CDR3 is TGCGCCAGCAGCGGGGGACTAGCGGGGGCGAGCACAGATACGCAGTATTTT. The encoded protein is CASSGGLAGASTDTQYF.

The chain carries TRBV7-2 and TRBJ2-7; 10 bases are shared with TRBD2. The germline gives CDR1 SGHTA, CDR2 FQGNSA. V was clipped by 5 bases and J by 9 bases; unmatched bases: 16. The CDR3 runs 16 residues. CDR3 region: CASSLGSSSGRAGQYF. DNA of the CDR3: TGTGCCAGCAGCCTCGGATCTTCTAGCGGGAGAGCCGGGCAGTACTTC.

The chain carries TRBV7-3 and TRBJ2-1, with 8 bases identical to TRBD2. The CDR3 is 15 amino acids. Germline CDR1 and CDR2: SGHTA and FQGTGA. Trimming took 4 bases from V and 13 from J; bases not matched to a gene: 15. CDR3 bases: TGTGCCAGCAGCTCCCAACCGGAGGGACTAGACCCCCAGTTCTTC. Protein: CASSSQPEGLDPQFF. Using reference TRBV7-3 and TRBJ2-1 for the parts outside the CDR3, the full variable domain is GAGVSQTPSNKVTEKGKYVELRCDPISGHTALYWYRQSLGQGPEFLIYFQGTGAADDSGLPNDRFFAVRPEGSVSTLKIQRTERGDSAVYLCASSSQPEGLDPQFFGPGTRLTVL.

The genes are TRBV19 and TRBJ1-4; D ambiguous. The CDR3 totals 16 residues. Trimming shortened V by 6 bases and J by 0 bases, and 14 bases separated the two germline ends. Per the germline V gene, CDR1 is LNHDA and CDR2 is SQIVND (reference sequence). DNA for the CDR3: TGTGCCAGTAGGGACTTCGGCGGGGCAACTAATGAAAAACTGTTTTTT. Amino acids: CASRDFGGATNEKLFF.

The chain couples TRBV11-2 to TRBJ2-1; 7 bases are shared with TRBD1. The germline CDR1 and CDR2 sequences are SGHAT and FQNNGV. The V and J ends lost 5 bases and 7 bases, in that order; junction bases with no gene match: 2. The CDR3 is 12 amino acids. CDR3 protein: CASSPDRNEQFF. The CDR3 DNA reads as TGTGCCAGCAGCCCGGACAGGAATGAGCAGTTCTTC.

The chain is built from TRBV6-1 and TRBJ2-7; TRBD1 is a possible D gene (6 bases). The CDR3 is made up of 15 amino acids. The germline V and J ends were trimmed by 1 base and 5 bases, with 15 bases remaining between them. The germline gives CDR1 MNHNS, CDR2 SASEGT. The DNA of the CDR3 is TGTGCCAGCAGTGAAGTCTGGACAGCTCTCCACGAGCAGTACTTC. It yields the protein CASSEVWTALHEQYF.

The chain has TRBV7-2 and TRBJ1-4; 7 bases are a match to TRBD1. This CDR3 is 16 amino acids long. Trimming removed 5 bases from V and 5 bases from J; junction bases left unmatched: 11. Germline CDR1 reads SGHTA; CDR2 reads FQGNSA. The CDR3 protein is CASSQGGGDLNEKLFF. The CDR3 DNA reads TGTGCCAGCAGCCAAGGGGGCGGGGACCTAAATGAAAAACTGTTTTTT. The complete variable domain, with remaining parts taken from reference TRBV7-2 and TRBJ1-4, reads GAGVSQSPSNKVTEKGKDVELRCDPISGHTALYWYRQSLGQGLEFLIYFQGNSAPDKSGLPSDRFSAERTGGSVSTLTIQRTQQEDSAVYLCASSQGGGDLNEKLFFGSGTQLSVL.

The CDR3 spells CASSSGTPNTGELFF. CDR3 bases: TGTGCCAGCAGCTCTGGGACACCGAACACCGGGGAGCTGTTTTTT. The rearrangement joins TRBV7-2 to TRBJ2-2; D possibly corresponds to TRBD1 (6 bases). CDR3 size: 15 residues. CDR1 is SGHTA, CDR2 FQGNSA, per germline. V lost 4 bases and J lost 0, with 9 bases in between.

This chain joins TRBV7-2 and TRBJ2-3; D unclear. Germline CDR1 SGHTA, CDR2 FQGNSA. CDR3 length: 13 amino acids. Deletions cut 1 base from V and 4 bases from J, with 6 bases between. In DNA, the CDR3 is TGTGCCAGCAGCTTAGTGGGCTCAGATACGCAGTATTTT. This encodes CASSLVGSDTQYF.

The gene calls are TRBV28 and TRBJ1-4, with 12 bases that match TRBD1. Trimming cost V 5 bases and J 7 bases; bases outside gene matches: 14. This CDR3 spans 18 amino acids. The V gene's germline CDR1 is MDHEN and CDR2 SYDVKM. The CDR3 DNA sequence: TGTGCCAGCAGTCCCCCCCAGGGACAGGGGGCGGCGCGTGAAAAACTGTTTTTT. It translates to CASSPPQGQGAAREKLFF.